Listed here is a single T cell receptor beta chain. Its antigen is unidentified. Clones were sequenced by immunoSEQ multiplex PCR, and TCRdb holds only the in-frame ones, with some missing. The sample carries 350,000 to 450,000 clones, over 75% recorded once. Germline V lookup: CDR1 SGHNT, CDR2 YYREEE (reference sequence). The ends lost 0 bases at V and 5 bases at J; junction bases unmatched: 8. This CDR3 contains 15 residues. The data are from a study of Ad26.COV2.S vaccination and SARS-CoV-2 variants. Study as a whole: Recipients of Ad26.COV2.S got it intramuscularly, once or twice 56 days apart.

Study-wide results and limits: Breadth and depth estimates from TCRs may understate total T cell responses.

Treatment indicated: 15 to 20 received Ad26.COV2.S at low or high dose, single or two shots; several received placebo; per-sample allocation not given. The study sampled participants on day 63 after the first vaccine or placebo injection. The clonotype originates from a person between 18 and 60 years old who received the Ad26.COV2.S COVID-19 vaccine or a placebo. The chain joins TRBV5-4 to TRBJ2-7, with 7 bases identical to TRBD2. The sample in question was peripheral blood, obtained in a trial of Ad26.COV2.S vaccine versus placebo. CDR3 DNA sequence: TGTGCCAGCAGCTTGGGGGTAGCGGGCCTAAACGAGCAGTACTTC. This translates into CASSLGVAGLNEQYF.